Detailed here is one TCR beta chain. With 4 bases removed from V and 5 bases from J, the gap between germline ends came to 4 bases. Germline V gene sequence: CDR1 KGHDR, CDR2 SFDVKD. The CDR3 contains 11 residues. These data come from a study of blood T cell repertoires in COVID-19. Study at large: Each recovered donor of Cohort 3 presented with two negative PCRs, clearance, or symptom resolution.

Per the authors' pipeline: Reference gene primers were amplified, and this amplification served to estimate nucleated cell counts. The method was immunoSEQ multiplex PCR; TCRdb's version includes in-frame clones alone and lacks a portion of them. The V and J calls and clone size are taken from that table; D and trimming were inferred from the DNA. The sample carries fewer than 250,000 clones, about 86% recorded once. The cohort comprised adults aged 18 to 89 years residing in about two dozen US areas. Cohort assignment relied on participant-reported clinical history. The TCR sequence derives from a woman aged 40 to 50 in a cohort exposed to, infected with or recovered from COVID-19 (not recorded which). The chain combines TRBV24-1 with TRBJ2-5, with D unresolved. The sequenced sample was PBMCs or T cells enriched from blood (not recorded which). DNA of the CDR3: TGTGCCACCAGTGACGGGGAGACCCAGTACTTC. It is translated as CATSDGETQYF.